This paragraph reports one TCR beta chain. Seattle participants joined during active infection and were tracked over time. This record comes from a study of blood T cell repertoires in COVID-19. Background on the study: Sites across the United States, Italy and Spain contributed samples from acute and convalescent COVID-19. T cells, B-cell-depleted T cells, or PBMCs supplied cDNA or gDNA.

Per the original methods: Estimation of nucleated cell counts was performed using reference gene primer amplification. Some clones are missing from TCRdb's copy, which holds only in-frame ones; the method was immunoSEQ multiplex PCR. The V and J calls and clone size are taken from that table; D and trimming were inferred from the DNA. The table lists 150,000 to 200,000 clones, 92% of them singletons. The sample was peripheral blood. The clonotype was recovered from a man aged 30 to 39 with COVID-19, enrolled during active disease.

The chain's CDR3 is CASSPGRVDQPQHF. Here the CDR3 DNA reads TGTGCCAGCTCACCGGGCAGGGTTGATCAGCCCCAGCATTTT. This chain joins TRBV18 and TRBJ1-5, with a possible D match to TRBD1 (5 bases). The CDR3 is made up of 14 amino acids. Germline V lookup: CDR1 KGHSH, CDR2 LQKENI. Trimming left V 3 bases short and J 5 bases short, with 11 bases between. The complete variable domain, with remaining parts taken from reference TRBV18 and TRBJ1-5, reads NAGVMQNPRHLVRRRGQEARLRCSPMKGHSHVYWYRQLPEEGLKFMVYLQKENIIDESGMPKERFSAEFPKEGPSILRIQQVVRGDSAAYFCASSPGRVDQPQHFGDGTRLSIL.